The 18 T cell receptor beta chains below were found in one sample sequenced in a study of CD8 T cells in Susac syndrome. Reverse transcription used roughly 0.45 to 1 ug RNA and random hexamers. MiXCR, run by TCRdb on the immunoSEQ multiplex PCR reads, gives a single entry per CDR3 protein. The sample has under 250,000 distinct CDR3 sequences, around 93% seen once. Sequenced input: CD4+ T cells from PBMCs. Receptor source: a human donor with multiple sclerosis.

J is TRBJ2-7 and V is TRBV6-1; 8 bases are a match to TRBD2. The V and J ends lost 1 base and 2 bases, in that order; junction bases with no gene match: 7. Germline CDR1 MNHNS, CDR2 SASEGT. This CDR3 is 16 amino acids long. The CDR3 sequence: CASSEGLGLVAYEQYV. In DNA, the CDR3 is TGTGCCAGCAGTGAAGGATTGGGACTAGTTGCCTACGAGCAGTACGTC.

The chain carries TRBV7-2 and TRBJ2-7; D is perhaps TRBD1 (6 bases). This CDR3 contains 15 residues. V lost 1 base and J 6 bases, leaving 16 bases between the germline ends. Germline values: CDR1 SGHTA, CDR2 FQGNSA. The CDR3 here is CASSLGGQGLFEQYV. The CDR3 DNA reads TGTGCCAGCAGCTTAGGAGGGCAGGGGCTCTTCGAGCAGTACGTC.

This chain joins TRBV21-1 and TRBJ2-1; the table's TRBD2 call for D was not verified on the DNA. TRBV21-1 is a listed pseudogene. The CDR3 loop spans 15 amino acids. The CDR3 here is CASSNRSGGYNEQFF. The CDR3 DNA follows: TGTGCCAGCAGCAATAGGAGCGGGGGCTACAATGAGCAGTTCTTC.

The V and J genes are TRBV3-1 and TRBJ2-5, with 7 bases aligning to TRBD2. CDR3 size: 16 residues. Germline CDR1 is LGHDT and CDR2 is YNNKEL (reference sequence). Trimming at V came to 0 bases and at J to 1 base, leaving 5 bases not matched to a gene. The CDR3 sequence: CASSQEVGRGQETQYF. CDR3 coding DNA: TGTGCCAGCAGCCAAGAGGTAGGGAGGGGCCAAGAGACCCAGTACTTC.

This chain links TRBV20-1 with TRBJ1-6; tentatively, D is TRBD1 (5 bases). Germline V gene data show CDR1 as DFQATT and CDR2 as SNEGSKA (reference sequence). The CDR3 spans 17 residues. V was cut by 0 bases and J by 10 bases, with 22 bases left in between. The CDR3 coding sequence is TGCAGTGCTAGAGAGCCCCTCGCGGGCGTCGGGGGATCACCCCTCCACTTT. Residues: CSAREPLAGVGGSPLHF.

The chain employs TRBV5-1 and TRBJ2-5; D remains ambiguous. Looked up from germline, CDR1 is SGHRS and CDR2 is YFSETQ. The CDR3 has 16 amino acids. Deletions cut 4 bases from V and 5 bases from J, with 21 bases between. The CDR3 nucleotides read TGCGCCAGCAGCCTACGAGCAGTAGGGATTCTGGAGACCCAGTACTTC. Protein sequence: CASSLRAVGILETQYF. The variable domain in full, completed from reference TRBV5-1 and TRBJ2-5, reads KAGVTQTPRYLIKTRGQQVTLSCSPISGHRSVSWYQQTPGQGLQFLFEYFSETQRNKGNFPGRFSGRQFSNSRSEMNVSTLELGDSALYLCASSLRAVGILETQYFGPGTRLLVL.

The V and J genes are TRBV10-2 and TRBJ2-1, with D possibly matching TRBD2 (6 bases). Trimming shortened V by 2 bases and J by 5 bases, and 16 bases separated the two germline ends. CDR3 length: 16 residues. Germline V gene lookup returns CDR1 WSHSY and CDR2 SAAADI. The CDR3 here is CASSEIWGDLNNEQFF. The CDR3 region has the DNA TGCGCCAGCAGTGAGATCTGGGGGGACCTTAACAATGAGCAGTTCTTC.

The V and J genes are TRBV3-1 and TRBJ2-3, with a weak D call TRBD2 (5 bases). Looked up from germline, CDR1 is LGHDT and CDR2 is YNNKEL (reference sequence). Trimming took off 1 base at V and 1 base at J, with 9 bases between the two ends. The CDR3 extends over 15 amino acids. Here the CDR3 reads CASSQGTGGTDTQYF. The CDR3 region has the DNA TGTGCCAGCAGCCAAGGTACCGGGGGCACAGATACGCAGTATTTT.

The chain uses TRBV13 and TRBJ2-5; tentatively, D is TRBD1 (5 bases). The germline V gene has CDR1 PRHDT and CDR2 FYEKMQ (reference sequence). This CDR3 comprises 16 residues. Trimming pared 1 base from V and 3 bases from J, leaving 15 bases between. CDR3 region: CASSLETPAREETQYF. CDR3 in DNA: TGTGCCAGCAGCTTAGAAACGCCAGCCAGGGAAGAGACCCAGTACTTC. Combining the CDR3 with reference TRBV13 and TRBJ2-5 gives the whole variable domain AAGVIQSPRHLIKEKRETATLKCYPIPRHDTVYWYQQGPGQDPQFLISFYEKMQSDKGSIPDRFSAQQFSDYHSELNMSSLELGDSALYFCASSLETPAREETQYFGPGTRLLVL.

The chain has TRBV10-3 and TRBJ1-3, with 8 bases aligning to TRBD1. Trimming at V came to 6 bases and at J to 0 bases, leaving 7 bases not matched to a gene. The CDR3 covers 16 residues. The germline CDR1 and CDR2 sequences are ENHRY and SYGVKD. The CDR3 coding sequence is TGTGCCATCAGGGACAGGGAAGACCTCTCTGGAAACACCATATATTTT. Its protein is CAIRDREDLSGNTIYF.

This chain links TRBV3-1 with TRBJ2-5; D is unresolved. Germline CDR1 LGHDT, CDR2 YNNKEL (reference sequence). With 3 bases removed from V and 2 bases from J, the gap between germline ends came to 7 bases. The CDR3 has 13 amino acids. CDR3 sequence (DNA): TGTGCCAGCAGCCATAGACGGCAAGAGACCCAGTACTTC. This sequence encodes CASSHRRQETQYF.

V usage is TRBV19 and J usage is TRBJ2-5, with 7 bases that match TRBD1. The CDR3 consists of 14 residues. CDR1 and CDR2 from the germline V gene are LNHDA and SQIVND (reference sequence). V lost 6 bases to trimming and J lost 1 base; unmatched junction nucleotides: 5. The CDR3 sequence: CASSPGQTQETQYF. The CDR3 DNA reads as TGTGCCAGTAGCCCGGGACAGACCCAAGAGACCCAGTACTTC.

The CDR3 sequence: CASSFANQPQHF. CDR3 coding DNA: TGTGCCAGCAGTTTTGCCAATCAGCCCCAGCATTTT. The chain links TRBV27 to TRBJ1-5; D is unclear. The germline V gene encodes CDR1 MNHEY and CDR2 SMNVEV (reference sequence). The CDR3 loop spans 12 amino acids. V dropped 3 bases and J dropped 3 bases, with 3 bases sitting between them.

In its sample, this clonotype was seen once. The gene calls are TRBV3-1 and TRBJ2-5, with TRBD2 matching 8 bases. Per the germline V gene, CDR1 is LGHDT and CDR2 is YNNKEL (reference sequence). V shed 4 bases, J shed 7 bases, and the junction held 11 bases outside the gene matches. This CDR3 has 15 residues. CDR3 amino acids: CASSRRSGRSGTQYF. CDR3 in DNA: TGTGCCAGCAGCCGCCGAAGCGGGAGATCGGGGACCCAGTACTTC.

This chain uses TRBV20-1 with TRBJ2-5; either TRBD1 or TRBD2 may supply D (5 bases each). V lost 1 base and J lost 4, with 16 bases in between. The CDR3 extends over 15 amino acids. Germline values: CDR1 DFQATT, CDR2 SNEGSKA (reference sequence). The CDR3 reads CSARVGAMMGETQYF. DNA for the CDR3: TGCAGTGCTAGAGTCGGGGCGATGATGGGAGAGACCCAGTACTTC.

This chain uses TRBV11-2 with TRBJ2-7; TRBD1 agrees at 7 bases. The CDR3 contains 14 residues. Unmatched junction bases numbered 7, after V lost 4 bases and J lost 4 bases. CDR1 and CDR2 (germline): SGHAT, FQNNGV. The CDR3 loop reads CASSSNRGRYEQYF. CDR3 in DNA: TGTGCCAGCAGCTCCAACAGGGGACGGTACGAGCAGTACTTC.

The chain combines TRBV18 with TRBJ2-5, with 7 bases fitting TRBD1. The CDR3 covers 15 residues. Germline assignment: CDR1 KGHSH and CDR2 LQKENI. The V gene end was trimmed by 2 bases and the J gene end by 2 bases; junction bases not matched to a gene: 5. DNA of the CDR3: TGTGCCAGCTCACCAACATTCAGGGGGCAAGAGACCCAGTACTTC. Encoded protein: CASSPTFRGQETQYF.

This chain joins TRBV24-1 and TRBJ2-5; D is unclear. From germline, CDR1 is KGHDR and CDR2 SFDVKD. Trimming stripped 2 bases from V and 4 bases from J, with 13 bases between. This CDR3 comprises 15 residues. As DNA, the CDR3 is TGTGCCACCAGTGATTCGTCTAGAGTGGGAGAGACCCAGTACTTC. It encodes CATSDSSRVGETQYF.